This passage covers 3 T cell receptor beta chains from one sample sequenced in a study of T cells in Graves' hyperthyroidism and ophthalmopathy. The CDR3 regions of TCR beta were amplified from RNA transcripts. The HTBI set primed first-round TCR CDR3 RT-PCR. Via MiXCR, TCRdb re-called the multiplex PCR reads, giving one row per CDR3 protein. This sample has about 620,000 distinct CDR3 sequences, with around 15% found just once. Specimen: blood. The receptors were sampled from a woman aged 30 to 39 with Graves' hyperthyroidism.

V usage is TRBV19 and J usage is TRBJ1-5; D is unclear. Germline values: CDR1 LNHDA, CDR2 SQIVND (reference sequence). The germline V and J ends were trimmed by 3 bases and 1 base, with 10 bases remaining between them. The CDR3 length is 15 residues. The CDR3 protein is CASSIGQGSNQPQHF. Here the CDR3 DNA reads TGTGCCAGTAGTATTGGCCAAGGAAGCAATCAGCCCCAGCATTTT.

With regard to this clonotype: A read error is possible here, since a much larger clone lies one base away. CDR3 region: CASGEGQGPYEQYF. The DNA for the CDR3 is TGTGCCAGCGGGGAGGGACAGGGCCCCTACGAGCAGTACTTC. The chain couples TRBV6-2 or TRBV6-3 to TRBJ2-7, with TRBD1 matching 9 bases. Trimming at V came to 8 bases and at J to 2 bases, leaving 7 bases not matched to a gene. Germline assignment: CDR1 MNHEY and CDR2 SVGEGT. CDR3 length: 14 amino acids.

This clonotype was counted many times. The chain uses TRBV30 and TRBJ2-3, with 10 bases lining up with TRBD2. The CDR3 is made up of 15 amino acids. Germline V lookup: CDR1 GTSNPN, CDR2 SVGIG (reference sequence). V dropped 4 bases and J dropped 5; count of bases not matched to a gene: 9. Here the CDR3 DNA reads TGTGCCTGGAAGCAGCTAGCGGGAGTGGTAGATACGCAGTATTTT. It codes for CAWKQLAGVVDTQYF. Based on the CDR3 plus reference TRBV30 and TRBJ2-3, the full variable domain is SQTIHQWPATLVQPVGSPLSLECTVEGTSNPNLYWYRQAAGRGLQLLFYSVGIGQISSEVPQNLSASRPQDRQFILSSKKLLLSDSGFYLCAWKQLAGVVDTQYFGPGTRLTVL.